The present T cell receptor (beta chain) was sequenced within a study of blood T cell repertoires in COVID-19 (dated by TCRdb to 2018 to 2021). About the full investigation: Collaborator samples came from the United States, Italy and Spain and covered acute and convalescent phases of COVID-19. The prospective study material was composed of cDNA or gDNA derived from T cells, B-cell-depleted T cells, or PBMCs. Subjects who had been exposed to COVID-19, were actively infected with it, or had recovered from it provided the deeply sampled blood TCRbeta repertoires that made up the dataset. A freely available public database, intended as a resource for researchers studying the immune response to SARS-CoV-2, is where the repertoires were released. The samples were drawn from two sources: the first 160 participants of the ongoing ImmuneRACE study, and fewer than 1,500 subjects contributed by 6 global collaborators. Nearly every sample came with metadata listing a de-identified subject ID, COVID-19 status, age in years and sex. Where available, HLA class I and class II types were taken from metadata supplied by the sample provider and were not determined by assay-based typing.

What the study reported, not specific to this receptor: Clinical and demographic metadata were provided uncurated, with the amount varying by source and participant.

The immunoSEQ Assay, a bias-controlled multiplex PCR, was used to amplify TCRbeta CDR3 regions from genomic DNA. The authors processed their data as follows. Nucleated cell counts per sample were estimated from amplification of reference gene primers within the assay. To quantify the absolute abundance of each unique TCRbeta CDR3 rearrangement, sequence reads were collapsed and filtered. For each sample, productive Simpson clonality was calculated as the square root of Simpson's diversity index across productive rearrangements. TCRdb's version of the immuneACCESS table is confined to in-frame rearrangements and falls short of the full clone set. An unresolved V gene accounts for under half of the shortfall where checked; the remainder is of unknown origin. V, J and clone size are those of that table, while D and trimming were read from the DNA. Within this sample are 270,000 or so clones, with approximately 90% of them counted one time only. The ten largest make up approximately 3% of the sample.

Participants in the prospective study were enrolled through a virtual design, were aged roughly 18 to 95 years, and lived in roughly 24 United States geographic areas. In the prospective study, cohorts were assigned on the basis of participant-reported clinical history obtained from a screening survey and a study questionnaire. Exposed participants had been in contact, within 2 weeks of entering the study, with a person who had a PCR-confirmed or clinician-diagnosed case of COVID-19. Each participant in the prospective study had whole blood, serum and a nasopharyngeal or oropharyngeal swab collected by mobile phlebotomists. Prospective study participants could optionally give additional blood draws and questionnaires over an approximately 2-month period. Blood samples from the prospective study were shipped frozen or at room temperature prior to DNA extraction. With regard to this clone: What this receptor recognizes is not known. The input lacks base qualities; no much larger clone sits a single base away.

Trimming at the junction amounts to 4 bases on V and 5 bases on J, and the germline ends lie 19 bases apart. Including the terminal cysteine and phenylalanine, the CDR3 comprises 16 residues. Left in the record is the CDR3 DNA by itself, 48 bases read in frame from the first base. CDR1 and CDR2 (KGHDR, SFDVKD) derive from the germline V gene. The sequenced sample consisted of PBMCs or T cells enriched from blood (not recorded which). The receptor was derived from a man in his forties who had been exposed to COVID-19. Here the chain combines TRBV24-1 and TRBJ2-5; the D gene is perhaps TRBD1, from 6 matching bases. The CDR3 protein is CATSDPITGFRETQYF. The sequenced DNA: TGTGCCACCAGTGACCCCATCACAGGGTTTAGGGAGACCCAGTACTTC.